The rows below give T cell receptor beta chains drawn from one sample of a study of post-analysis software for immune sequencing data. TCRdb processed the PCR reads anew with MiXCR; each CDR3 protein has one entry. The profile covers 450,000 or so distinct CDR3 sequences, with roughly 45% appearing a single time and over 10% taken by the ten largest. Sequenced: blood. The receptors originated from a girl aged 10 to 17 with multiple sclerosis. CDR3s include the opening cysteine and the closing phenylalanine or tryptophan. Fields, in order: V gene, clone size, D gene, J gene, CDR3 protein, CDR3 DNA. The D gene is left open where the match is weak. Part of the rows lack a size; the others show once, few, many or a class for expanded clones.

>TRBV20-1|-|-|TRBJ1-1
CSARPITGQHMNTEAFF
TGCAGTGCTAGACCCATAACCGGACAGCACATGAACACTGAAGCTTTCTTT
>TRBV5-1|-|-|TRBJ1-5
CASSLDGGHQPQHF
TGCGCCAGCAGCTTGGACGGGGGCCATCAGCCCCAGCATTTT
>TRBV9|few|-|TRBJ1-1
CASSVARSRGNTEAFF
TGTGCCAGCAGCGTAGCTCGCTCGAGGGGGAACACTGAAGCTTTCTTT
>TRBV7-2|-|-|TRBJ2-3
CASSPSWEVTDTQYF
TGTGCCAGCAGCCCGAGCTGGGAGGTCACAGATACGCAGTATTTT
>TRBV28|-|TRBD2|TRBJ2-1
CASSLPGTSGRDDEQFF
TGTGCCAGCAGTTTACCCGGGACTAGCGGGAGAGACGATGAGCAGTTCTTC
>TRBV20-1|-|-|TRBJ1-5
CSARGGGLSNQPQHF
TGCAGTGCTAGAGGGGGGGGTCTGAGCAATCAGCCCCAGCATTTT
>TRBV20-1|-|TRBD2|TRBJ2-3
CSARGLAGVSRDGTDTQYF
TGCAGTGCTAGAGGACTAGCGGGAGTTTCCAGGGACGGAACAGATACGCAGTATTTT
>TRBV12-3/TRBV12-4|-|-|TRBJ2-3
CASSQRLSEAGDTQYF
TGTGCCAGCAGTCAAAGGCTCTCGGAGGCCGGAGATACGCAGTATTTT
>TRBV5-1|few|-|TRBJ1-2
CASSFNDGGYGYTF
TGCGCCAGCAGCTTCAACGACGGGGGGTATGGCTACACCTTC
>TRBV28|-|-|TRBJ2-7
CASSIASGLVYEQYF
TGTGCCAGCAGTATCGCCTCGGGGTTGGTCTACGAGCAGTACTTC
>TRBV6-1|-|-|TRBJ2-4
CASSELGQGLNIQYF
TGTGCCAGCAGTGAACTGGGGCAGGGATTAAACATTCAGTACTTC
>TRBV20-1|few|TRBD1|TRBJ2-5
CSAEANDRVEETQYF
TGCAGTGCCGAGGCAAACGACAGGGTGGAAGAGACCCAGTACTTC
>TRBV28|-|TRBD1|TRBJ1-2
CASSAGTGWGYTF
TGTGCCAGCAGTGCCGGGACAGGATGGGGCTACACCTTC
>TRBV6-2/TRBV6-3|many|-|TRBJ2-7
CASSYRGESYEQYF
TGTGCCAGCAGTTACAGGGGTGAGTCCTACGAGCAGTACTTC
>TRBV5-1|few|TRBD1|TRBJ2-7
CASSSDRAHEQYF
TGCGCCAGCAGCTCGGACAGGGCCCACGAGCAGTACTTC
>TRBV10-3|-|TRBD2|TRBJ2-7
CAISESLLPAGENEQYF
TGTGCCATCAGTGAGTCCCTACTACCAGCGGGAGAGAACGAGCAGTACTTC
>TRBV18|few|-|TRBJ2-5
CASSLSTGPTETQYF
TGTGCCAGCTCACTCTCGACGGGTCCTACAGAGACCCAGTACTTC
>TRBV12-3/TRBV12-4|few|-|TRBJ2-1
CASGSYNEQFF
TGTGCCAGCGGTTCCTACAATGAGCAGTTCTTC
>TRBV28|-|-|TRBJ2-7
CASSLGGGWNEQYF
TGTGCCAGCAGTTTAGGCGGGGGCTGGAACGAGCAGTACTTC
>TRBV4-2|few|-|TRBJ1-5
CASSQTDSNQPQHF
TGTGCCAGCAGCCAGACAGATAGCAATCAGCCCCAGCATTTT
>TRBV20-1|-|-|TRBJ2-7
CSAPVGNEQYF
TGCAGTGCTCCCGTAGGCAACGAGCAGTACTTC
>TRBV20-1|few|-|TRBJ2-3
CSAPSNNILDDTQYF
TGCAGTGCGCCATCTAATAATATCCTTGATGATACGCAGTATTTT
>TRBV25-1|-|-|TRBJ1-1
CASREAGLGTEAFF
TGTGCCAGCAGGGAAGCAGGGCTGGGCACTGAAGCTTTCTTT
>TRBV7-9|-|-|TRBJ2-3
CASSMFAGTQYF
TGTGCCAGCAGCATGTTCGCAGGTACGCAGTATTTT
>TRBV28|-|TRBD2|TRBJ2-1
CASSRTSGVENEQFF
TGTGCCAGCAGCCGAACTAGCGGGGTTGAGAATGAGCAGTTCTTC